This T cell receptor beta chain emerged from a study of cytomegalovirus exposure and HLA in healthy donors. The germline V gene encodes CDR1 MNHNS and CDR2 SASEGT. V dropped 3 bases and J dropped 4; count of bases not matched to a gene: 4. The CDR3 loop spans 14 amino acids. The protocol was immunoSEQ multiplex PCR, while the TCRdb copy is restricted to in-frame clones and leaves out a portion. The sample holds around 150,000 clones, roughly nine tenths seen once. Overall study findings and caveats: The authors enumerated around 150 TCR beta chains as linked to cytomegalovirus. Specific recognition of CMV antigens was confirmed in vitro for three chains (all CMV-associated). Reportedly, diagnosis of cytomegalovirus status by the classifier showed high specificity and sensitivity.

With respect to this clone: Its antigen is not identified.

Sequenced input: PBMCs. The V call is TRBV6-1, the J call TRBJ2-5, with 8 bases matching TRBD1. The source of this sequence is a woman aged 18-35 years in good health and CMV-seropositive. The CDR3 nucleotides read TGTGCCAGCAGTGACGTACAGGGGGGAGAGACCCAGTACTTC. Amino acids: CASSDVQGGETQYF.